A selection of T cell receptor beta chains follows, all from one sample in a study of T cells in localized non-small cell lung cancer. The protocol was immunoSEQ multiplex PCR, while the TCRdb copy is restricted to in-frame clones and leaves out a portion. The sample contains tens of thousands of clones, over 70% of which appear only once. Material: PBMCs, obtained before any cancer treatment. These receptors all come from a man aged 40-75 years with stage II squamous cell lung carcinoma. Each CDR3 is given with its conserved first and last residue. The order of the fields is J gene, V gene, clone size, D gene, CDR3 protein, CDR3 DNA. D genes are given only for firm matches. The size entry is marked missing in some rows and otherwise reads once, few, many or a size class.

>TRBJ2-7|TRBV11-3|NA|NA
CASTSGDTKAYEQYF
TGTGCCAGCACCTCCGGGGACACGAAAGCCTACGAGCAGTACTTC
>TRBJ2-1|TRBV28|NA|TRBD2
CASSFFFGGSYNEQFF
TGTGCCAGCAGTTTTTTTTTCGGGGGGTCATACAATGAGCAGTTCTTC
>TRBJ1-5|TRBV7-9|NA|NA
CASSFTGNQPQHF
TGTGCCAGCAGCTTTACAGGCAATCAGCCCCAGCATTTT
>TRBJ2-5|TRBV7-9|NA|TRBD1
CASIDATGAFQETQYF
TGTGCCAGCATCGATGCGACAGGGGCTTTCCAAGAGACCCAGTACTTC
>TRBJ1-4|TRBV18|once|NA
CASSPGEGNEKLFF
TGTGCCAGCTCACCAGGTGAAGGTAATGAAAAACTGTTTTTT
>TRBJ2-1|TRBV7-3|NA|TRBD1
CASSLGTGTNEQFF
TGTGCCAGCAGCTTGGGGACAGGGACTAATGAGCAGTTCTTC
>TRBJ2-1|TRBV11-1|once|TRBD2
CASSSRDYGNEQFF
TGTGCCAGCAGCTCCCGGGACTACGGCAATGAGCAGTTCTTC
>TRBJ2-3|TRBV29-1|few|TRBD2
CSVEGLAGVYTQYF
TGCAGCGTTGAAGGACTAGCGGGAGTCTATACGCAGTATTTT
>TRBJ2-4|TRBV11-3|NA|TRBD1
CASGQRTGLKNIQYF
TGTGCCAGCGGCCAACGGACAGGCCTAAAAAACATTCAGTACTTC
>TRBJ2-5|TRBV2|NA|TRBD2
CAGELAGQETQYF
TGTGCCGGAGAACTAGCGGGCCAAGAGACCCAGTACTTC
>TRBJ2-7|TRBV5-4|NA|NA
CASSFSPEGEQYF
TGTGCCAGCAGCTTTTCCCCGGAAGGCGAGCAGTACTTC
>TRBJ2-7|TRBV18|NA|NA
CASSPRAASYEQYF
TGTGCCAGCTCACCCCGGGCAGCTTCCTACGAGCAGTACTTC
>TRBJ1-2|TRBV4-3|NA|NA
CASSETDYYGYTF
TGCGCCAGCAGCGAAACAGATTACTATGGCTACACCTTC
>TRBJ1-3|TRBV19|medium-sized|NA
CASSISGNTIYF
TGTGCCAGTAGTATTAGTGGAAACACCATATATTTT
>TRBJ1-1|TRBV20-1|NA|NA
CSAYLNTEAFF
TGCAGTGCTTATCTAAACACTGAAGCTTTCTTT
>TRBJ2-3|TRBV6-1|once|NA
CASKGVQMSLGTQYF
TGTGCCAGCAAGGGGGTCCAGATGAGCCTGGGAACGCAGTATTTT
>TRBJ2-2|TRBV6-1|NA|TRBD2
CASTLWREGIGELFF
TGTGCCAGCACCCTCTGGCGGGAGGGCATCGGGGAGCTGTTTTTT
>TRBJ2-1|TRBV9|NA|TRBD1
CASSVARVRDRRDNEQFF
TGTGCCAGCAGCGTAGCTAGGGTCCGGGACAGGCGTGACAATGAGCAGTTCTTC
>TRBJ2-1|TRBV19|NA|TRBD2
CASGFSGTTNEQFF
TGTGCCAGTGGGTTTTCCGGGACTACCAATGAGCAGTTCTTC
>TRBJ1-1|TRBV7-9|NA|TRBD1
CASSFGAGGNTEAFF
TGTGCCAGCAGCTTTGGAGCAGGGGGGAACACTGAAGCTTTCTTT
>TRBJ1-5|TRBV6-4|NA|NA
CASSESVNQPQHF
TGTGCCAGCAGTGAGTCGGTTAATCAGCCCCAGCATTTT
>TRBJ1-3|TRBV7-2|NA|NA
CASSLFFQLGAGNTIYF
TGTGCCAGCAGCTTATTTTTTCAGTTGGGGGCTGGAAACACCATATATTTT
>TRBJ2-7|TRBV19|NA|NA
CASSPMGGVYEQYF
TGTGCCAGTAGTCCCATGGGGGGTGTTTACGAGCAGTACTTC
>TRBJ2-1|TRBV5-1|NA|NA
CASSHLGEYNEQFF
TGCGCCAGCAGCCACTTAGGGGAATACAATGAGCAGTTCTTC
>TRBJ1-5|TRBV6-5|NA|NA
CASSYGGLGNQPQHF
TGTGCCAGCAGTTACGGAGGGTTGGGCAATCAGCCCCAGCATTTT
>TRBJ2-7|TRBV29-1|NA|TRBD1
CSVGQDFYEQYF
TGCAGCGTAGGACAGGACTTCTACGAGCAGTACTTC
>TRBJ1-5|TRBV6-6|NA|NA
CASSYSQGMRQPQHF
TGTGCCAGCAGTTACTCGCAGGGAATGCGTCAGCCCCAGCATTTT
>TRBJ2-1|TRBV27|few|TRBD2
CASSSLAGGPYNEQFF
TGTGCCAGCAGTTCACTAGCGGGAGGCCCCTACAATGAGCAGTTCTTC
>TRBJ2-5|TRBV29-1|NA|NA
CSVDVGGKETQYF
TGCAGCGTTGATGTGGGCGGAAAAGAGACCCAGTACTTC
>TRBJ1-1|TRBV19|NA|NA
CASNTGTGGNTEAFF
TGTGCCAGTAACACCGGGACCGGGGGGAACACTGAAGCTTTCTTT
>TRBJ2-5|TRBV29-1|NA|TRBD2
CSVGAGAETQYF
TGCAGCGTTGGTGCGGGAGCAGAGACCCAGTACTTC
>TRBJ2-1|TRBV7-2|NA|NA
CATPRGGAHPYNEQFF
TGTGCCACCCCTCGCGGAGGGGCGCATCCCTACAATGAGCAGTTCTTC
>TRBJ2-2|TRBV11-1|NA|TRBD2
CASSSGGLAGGRRELFF
TGTGCCAGCAGCAGCGGAGGACTAGCGGGAGGGAGAAGGGAGCTGTTTTTT
>TRBJ1-2|TRBV28|NA|TRBD1
CASSPPGQNYGYTF
TGTGCCAGCTCCCCTCCGGGACAGAACTATGGCTACACCTTC
>TRBJ2-1|TRBV25-1|NA|TRBD2
CASSSPGLPYNEQFF
TGTGCCAGCAGTAGTCCGGGACTACCATACAATGAGCAGTTCTTC
>TRBJ1-1|TRBV10-2|NA|NA
CASINPLGENTEAFF
TGCGCCAGCATAAACCCTCTCGGGGAGAACACTGAAGCTTTCTTT
>TRBJ1-2|TRBV2|NA|NA
CASSPIIGDNYGYTF
TGTGCCAGCAGTCCGATTATCGGGGATAACTATGGCTACACCTTC
>TRBJ1-2|TRBV7-9|medium-sized|NA
CASKKPGPNYGYTF
TGTGCCAGCAAAAAACCGGGACCTAACTATGGCTACACCTTC
>TRBJ2-3|TRBV5-1|NA|TRBD2
CASSLVLLTGGPSDTQYF
TGCGCCAGCAGCTTGGTTCTTTTGACGGGAGGGCCCTCAGATACGCAGTATTTT
>TRBJ1-4|TRBV5-4|NA|NA
CASSLIGGEKLFF
TGTGCCAGCAGCTTGATCGGGGGGGAAAAACTGTTTTTT
>TRBJ2-7|TRBV5-1|NA|NA
CASSLTGSSYEQYF
TGCGCCAGCAGCTTGACAGGGAGCTCCTACGAGCAGTACTTC